The clone carrying this T cell receptor (beta chain) has more than one count but fewer than ten. What it recognizes is unknown. This specimen comes from a study of T cell repertoires in aging, cancer and after chemotherapy. About the research overall: Donors were grouped into six age bands spanning 30 or younger through 70 or older.

Study-wide results and caveats: Healthy donors lost TCR diversity with age mainly through richness, cancer patients through richness and evenness.

From germline, CDR1 is MGHRA and CDR2 YSYEKL. With 0 bases removed from V and 0 bases from J, the gap between germline ends came to 15 bases. The CDR3 spans 18 residues. TRB rearrangements spanning V, D and J were amplified using mixed TRB-A/B primers. TCRdb analysed the multiplex PCR reads with MiXCR anew, one entry per CDR3 protein. Among about 12,000 distinct CDR3 sequences listed, about 20% were seen once. TCR beta rearrangements were amplified from peripheral blood genomic DNA. The chain employs TRBV4-1 and TRBJ1-5; D might be TRBD1 (6 bases). This TCR derives from a human donor in good health. Sample: blood. As DNA, the CDR3 is TGCGCCAGCAGCCAAGATGCGGACAGCCGCAATAGCAATCAGCCCCAGCATTTT. Encoded protein: CASSQDADSRNSNQPQHF.